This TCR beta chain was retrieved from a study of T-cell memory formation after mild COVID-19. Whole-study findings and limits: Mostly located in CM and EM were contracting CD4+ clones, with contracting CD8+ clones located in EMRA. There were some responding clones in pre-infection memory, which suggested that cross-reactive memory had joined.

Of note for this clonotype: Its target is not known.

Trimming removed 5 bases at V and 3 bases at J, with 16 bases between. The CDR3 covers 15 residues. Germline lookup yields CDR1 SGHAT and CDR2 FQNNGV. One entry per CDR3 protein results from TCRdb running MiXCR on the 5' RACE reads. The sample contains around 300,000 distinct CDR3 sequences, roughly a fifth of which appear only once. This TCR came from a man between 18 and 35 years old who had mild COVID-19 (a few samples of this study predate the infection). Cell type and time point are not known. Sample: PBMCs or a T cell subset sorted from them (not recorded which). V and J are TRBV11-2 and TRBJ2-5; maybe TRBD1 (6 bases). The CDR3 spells CASSLGHAGEETQYF. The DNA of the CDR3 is TGTGCCAGCAGCCTGGGACATGCCGGTGAAGAGACCCAGTACTTC.